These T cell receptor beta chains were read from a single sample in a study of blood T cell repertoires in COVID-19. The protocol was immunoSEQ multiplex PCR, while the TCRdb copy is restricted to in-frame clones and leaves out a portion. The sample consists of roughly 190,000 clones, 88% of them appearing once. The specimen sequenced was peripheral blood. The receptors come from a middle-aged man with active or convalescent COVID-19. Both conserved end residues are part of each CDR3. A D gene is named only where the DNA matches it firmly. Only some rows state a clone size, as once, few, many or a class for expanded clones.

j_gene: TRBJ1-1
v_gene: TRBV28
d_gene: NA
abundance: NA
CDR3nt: TGTGCCAGCAGTACCGGAGGAGAGGGAGGTACTGAAGCTTTCTTT
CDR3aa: CASSTGGEGGTEAFF

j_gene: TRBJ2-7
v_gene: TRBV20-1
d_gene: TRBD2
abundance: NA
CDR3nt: TGCAGTGCTAGTAGACTAGCGGGTTACTACGAGCAGTACTTC
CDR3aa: CSASRLAGYYEQYF

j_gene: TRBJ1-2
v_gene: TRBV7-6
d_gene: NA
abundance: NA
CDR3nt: TGTGCCAGCAGCTTACGAGAGACAGACTATGGCTACACCTTC
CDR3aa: CASSLRETDYGYTF

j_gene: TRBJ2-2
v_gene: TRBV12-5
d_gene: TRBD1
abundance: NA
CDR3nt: TGTGCTAGTGGTTCCTCCTGGACAGGGAACACCGGGGAGCTGTTTTTT
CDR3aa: CASGSSWTGNTGELFF

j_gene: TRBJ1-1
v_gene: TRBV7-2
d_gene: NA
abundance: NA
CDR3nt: TGTGCCAGCAGGCAGGGAAGGGTAACTGAAGCTTTCTTT
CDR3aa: CASRQGRVTEAFF

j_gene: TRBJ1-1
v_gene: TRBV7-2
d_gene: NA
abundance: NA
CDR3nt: TGTGCCAGCAGCCCCGGACAGATCAACACTGAAGCTTTCTTT
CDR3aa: CASSPGQINTEAFF

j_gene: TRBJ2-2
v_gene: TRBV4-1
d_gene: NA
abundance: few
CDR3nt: TGCGCCAGCAGCCCGACAAACACCGGGGAGCTGTTTTTT
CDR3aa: CASSPTNTGELFF

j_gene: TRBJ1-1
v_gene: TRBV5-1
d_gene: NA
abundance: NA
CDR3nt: TGCGCCAGCAGCTTGGGACAGGCGGGCTATAGCACTGAAGCTTTCTTT
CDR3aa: CASSLGQAGYSTEAFF

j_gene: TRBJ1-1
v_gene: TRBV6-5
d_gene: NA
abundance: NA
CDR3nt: TGTGCCAGCAGTTACCGGCACAGCATGAACACTGAAGCTTTCTTT
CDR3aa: CASSYRHSMNTEAFF

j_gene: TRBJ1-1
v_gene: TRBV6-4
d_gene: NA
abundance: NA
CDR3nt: TGTGCCAGCAGTGAACAGGGTTATAACACTGAAGCTTTCTTT
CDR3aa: CASSEQGYNTEAFF

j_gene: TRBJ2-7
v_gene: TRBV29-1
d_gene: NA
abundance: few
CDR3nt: TGCAGCGCTGCGATCGAGCTGTGGTCGGGAACCTACGAGCAGTACTTC
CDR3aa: CSAAIELWSGTYEQYF

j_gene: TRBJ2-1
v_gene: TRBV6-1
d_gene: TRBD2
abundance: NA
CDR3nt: TGTGCCAGCAGTGAAACCCTGGGGCTAGCGGGAGGGGATGAGCAGTTCTTC
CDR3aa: CASSETLGLAGGDEQFF

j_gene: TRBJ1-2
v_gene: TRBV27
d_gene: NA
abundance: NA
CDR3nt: TGTGCCAGCAGACGCGGCCCTAACTATGGCTACACCTTC
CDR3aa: CASRRGPNYGYTF

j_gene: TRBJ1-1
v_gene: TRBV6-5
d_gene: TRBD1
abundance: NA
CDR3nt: TGTGCCAGCAGGCACCGACAGGGCCCTGAAGCTTTCTTT
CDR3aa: CASRHRQGPEAFF

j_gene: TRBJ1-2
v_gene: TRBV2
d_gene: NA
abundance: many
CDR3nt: TGTGCCAGCAGTGAACGGGGGTCTGGCTACACCTTC
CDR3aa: CASSERGSGYTF

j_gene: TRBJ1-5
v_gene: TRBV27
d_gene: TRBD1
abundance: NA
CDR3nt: TGTGCCAGCAGCATACAGGGGGCTCCTAATCAGCCCCAGCATTTT
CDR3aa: CASSIQGAPNQPQHF

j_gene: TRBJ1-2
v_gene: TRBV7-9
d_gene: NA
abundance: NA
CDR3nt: TGTGCCAGCAGCACCACTACGGGACAAAATGGCTACACCTTC
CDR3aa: CASSTTTGQNGYTF

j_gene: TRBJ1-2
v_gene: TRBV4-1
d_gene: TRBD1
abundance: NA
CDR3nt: TGCGCCAGCAGCCCCGATGGACAGGGTATTATCTACACCTTC
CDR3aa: CASSPDGQGIIYTF

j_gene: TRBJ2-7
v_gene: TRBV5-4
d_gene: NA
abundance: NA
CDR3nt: TGTGCCAGCAGCCCCGATTCAGGGTACGAGCAGTACTTC
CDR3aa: CASSPDSGYEQYF

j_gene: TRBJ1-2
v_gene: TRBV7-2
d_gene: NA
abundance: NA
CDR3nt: TGTGCCAGCAGCTCTACTTTATCGGGGTATTATAACTATGGCTACACCTTC
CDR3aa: CASSSTLSGYYNYGYTF

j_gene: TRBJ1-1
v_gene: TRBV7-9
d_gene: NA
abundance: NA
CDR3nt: TGTGCCAGCAGCTTAGTAGGGATAGGGGGATACACTGAAGCTTTCTTT
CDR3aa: CASSLVGIGGYTEAFF

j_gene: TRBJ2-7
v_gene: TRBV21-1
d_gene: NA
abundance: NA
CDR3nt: TGTGCCAGCAGCAACCGGGGGACAGATTCATCCCACGAGCAGTACTTC
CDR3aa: CASSNRGTDSSHEQYF

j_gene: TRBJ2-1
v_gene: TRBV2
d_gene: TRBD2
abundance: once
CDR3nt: TGTGCCAGCAGTGAATTTTTGGGACTAAGCTCCTACAATGAGCAGTTCTTC
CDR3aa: CASSEFLGLSSYNEQFF

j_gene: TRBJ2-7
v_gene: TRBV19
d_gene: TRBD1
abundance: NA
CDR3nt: TGTGCCAGTACCATGGGGACAGGGGTTGGGGAGCAGTACTTC
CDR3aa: CASTMGTGVGEQYF

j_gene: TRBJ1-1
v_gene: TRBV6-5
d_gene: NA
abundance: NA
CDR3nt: TGTGCCAGCAGTTACACATGGCAGAACACTGAAGCTTTCTTT
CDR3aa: CASSYTWQNTEAFF

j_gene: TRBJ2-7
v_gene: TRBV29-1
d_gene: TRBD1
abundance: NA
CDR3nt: TGCAGCGCGAAGCTTGGGACAGGGAAAGTCTACGAGCAGTACTTC
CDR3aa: CSAKLGTGKVYEQYF

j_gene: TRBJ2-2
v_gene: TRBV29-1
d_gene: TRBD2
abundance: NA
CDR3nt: TGCAGCGTTGATGGGACTAGCGGCGGCGGGGAGCTGTTTTTT
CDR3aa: CSVDGTSGGGELFF

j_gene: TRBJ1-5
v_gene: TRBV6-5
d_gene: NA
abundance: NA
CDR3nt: TGTGCCAGTAGCACGCGCGGCAATCAGCCCCAGCATTTT
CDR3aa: CASSTRGNQPQHF

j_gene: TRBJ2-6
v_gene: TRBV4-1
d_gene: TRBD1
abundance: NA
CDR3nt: TGCGCCAGCAGCTCCCGGGACAGGGTATCTGGGGCCAACGTCCTGACTTTC
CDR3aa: CASSSRDRVSGANVLTF

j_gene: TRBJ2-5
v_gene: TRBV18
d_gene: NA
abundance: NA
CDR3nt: TGTGCCAGCTCACCACTCCCGGGGGATAGGTGGTACTTC
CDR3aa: CASSPLPGDRWYF

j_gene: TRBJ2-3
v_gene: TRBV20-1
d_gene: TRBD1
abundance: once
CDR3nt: TGCAGTGCTAGTTCGTCGACAGGGGACACAGATACGCAGTATTTT
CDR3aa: CSASSSTGDTDTQYF

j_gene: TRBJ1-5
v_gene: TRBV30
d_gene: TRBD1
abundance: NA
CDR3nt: TGTGCCTGGAGTGTAGGAATCAGGGGGCAACAGCCCCAGCATTTT
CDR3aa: CAWSVGIRGQQPQHF

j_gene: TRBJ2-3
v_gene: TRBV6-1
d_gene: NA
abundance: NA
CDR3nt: TGTGCCAGCAGTGAACGAAGGGGAAGTACGCAGTATTTT
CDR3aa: CASSERRGSTQYF

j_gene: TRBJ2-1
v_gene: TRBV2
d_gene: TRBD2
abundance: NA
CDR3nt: TGTGCCAGCAGCGGGGTAAGCGGGAGGTTCAGCGAGCAGTTCTTC
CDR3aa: CASSGVSGRFSEQFF

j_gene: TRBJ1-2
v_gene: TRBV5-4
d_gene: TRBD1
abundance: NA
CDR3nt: TGTGCCAGCAGCCCCGGACAGGATCTCCGTGGCTACACCTTC
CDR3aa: CASSPGQDLRGYTF

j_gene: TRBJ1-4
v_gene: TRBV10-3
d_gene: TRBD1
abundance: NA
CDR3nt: TGTGCCATCAGTGATCCCGGGACAGGGGCCGTAAATGAAAAACTGTTTTTT
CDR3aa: CAISDPGTGAVNEKLFF

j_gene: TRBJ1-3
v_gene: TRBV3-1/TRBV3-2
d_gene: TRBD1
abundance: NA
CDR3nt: TGTGCCAGCAGCCGCGGAAGCAGGGGGTCGGGAAACACCATATATTTT
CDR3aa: CASSRGSRGSGNTIYF

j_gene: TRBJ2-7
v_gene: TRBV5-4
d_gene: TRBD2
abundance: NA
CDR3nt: TGTGCCAGCAGTCCCCGGACTAGCGGGCCCGAGCAGTACTTC
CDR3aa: CASSPRTSGPEQYF

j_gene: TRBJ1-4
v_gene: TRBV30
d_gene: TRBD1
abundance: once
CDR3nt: TGTGCCTGGAACAGGGGGCTATCTAATGAAAAACTGTTTTTT
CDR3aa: CAWNRGLSNEKLFF

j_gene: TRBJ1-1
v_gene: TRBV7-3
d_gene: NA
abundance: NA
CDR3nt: TGTGCCAGCAGCTTAATCCCCTCAGGGGCAGCTTTCTTT
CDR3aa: CASSLIPSGAAFF

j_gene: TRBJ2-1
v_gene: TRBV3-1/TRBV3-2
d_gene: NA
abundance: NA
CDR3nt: TGTGCCAGCAGCCAAGGGTCGGGAGTGGCCCCCAGGGAGCAGTTCTTC
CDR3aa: CASSQGSGVAPREQFF